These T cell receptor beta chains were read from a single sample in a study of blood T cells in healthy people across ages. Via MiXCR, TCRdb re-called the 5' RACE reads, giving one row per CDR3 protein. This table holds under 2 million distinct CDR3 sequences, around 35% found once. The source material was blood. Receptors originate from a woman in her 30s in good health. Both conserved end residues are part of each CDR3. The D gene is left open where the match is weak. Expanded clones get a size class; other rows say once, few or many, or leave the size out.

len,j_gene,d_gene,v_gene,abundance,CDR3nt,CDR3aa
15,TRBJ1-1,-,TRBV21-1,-,TGTGCCAGGAGCGACAGGGACACTATGAACACTGAAGCTTTCTTT,CARSDRDTMNTEAFF
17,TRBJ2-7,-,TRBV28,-,TGTGCCAGCAGTTTCCTTAGGCGGGGGCGCTTCTCCTACGAGCAGTACTTC,CASSFLRRGRFSYEQYF
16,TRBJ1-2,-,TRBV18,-,TGTGCCAGCTCGCGCCGCTTGGACCGGGTTCAAGATGGCTACACCTTC,CASSRRLDRVQDGYTF
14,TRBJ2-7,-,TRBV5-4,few,TGTGCCAGCAGCCGCGACGGAAGATCCTACGAGCAGTACTTC,CASSRDGRSYEQYF
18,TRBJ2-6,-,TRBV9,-,TGTGCCAGCAGCGTAGCGACAGGAGTTCCAGGTGGGGCCAACGTCCTGACTTTC,CASSVATGVPGGANVLTF
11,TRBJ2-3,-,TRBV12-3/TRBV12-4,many,TGTGCCAGCAGTATCAGTGATACGCAGTATTTT,CASSISDTQYF
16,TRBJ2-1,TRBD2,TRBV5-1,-,TGCGCCAGCAGCCGTAGCGGGGTGAGCTCCTACAATGAGCAGTTCTTC,CASSRSGVSSYNEQFF
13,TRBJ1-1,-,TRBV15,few,TGTGCCACCAGCAGAGGGACAGTTTCTGAAGCTTTCTTT,CATSRGTVSEAFF
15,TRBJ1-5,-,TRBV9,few,TGTGCCAGCAGCGTAGTAACAGCTAGCAATCAGCTCCAGCATTTT,CASSVVTASNQLQHF
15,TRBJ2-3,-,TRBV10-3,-,TGTGCCATCAGTGTGGTGGAGGTTGGGGCAGATACGCAGTATTTT,CAISVVEVGADTQYF
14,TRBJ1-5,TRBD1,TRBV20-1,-,TGCAGTGCTAGAGGGGACAGGGACAATCAGCCCCAGCATTTT,CSARGDRDNQPQHF
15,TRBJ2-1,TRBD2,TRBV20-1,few,TGCAGTGCTAGAGGCGCTAGCGGGAATCACAATGAGCAGTTCTTC,CSARGASGNHNEQFF
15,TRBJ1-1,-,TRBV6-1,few,TGTGCCAGCAGTACCCACTTGGGCACTCGCACTGAAGCTTTCTTT,CASSTHLGTRTEAFF
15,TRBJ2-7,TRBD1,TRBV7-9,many,TGTGCCAGCAGCCACAGGGACAGGCCGACGGACGAGCAGTACTTC,CASSHRDRPTDEQYF
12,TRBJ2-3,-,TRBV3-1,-,TGTGCCAGCAGCCAAGTTTGGCATACGCAGTATTTT,CASSQVWHTQYF
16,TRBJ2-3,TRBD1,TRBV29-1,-,TGCAGCGCCGAAATACCGGGACAGGGACACACAGATACGCAGTATTTT,CSAEIPGQGHTDTQYF
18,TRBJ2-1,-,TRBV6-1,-,TGTGCCAGCAGTGAACGCGGACCCTCCGCGGAGCACCACAATGAGCAGTTCTTC,CASSERGPSAEHHNEQFF
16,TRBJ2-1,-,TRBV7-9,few,TGTGCCAGCAGCTTACTCCAGGACAGCTCCTACAATGAGCAGTTCTTC,CASSLLQDSSYNEQFF
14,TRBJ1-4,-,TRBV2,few,TGTGCCGGCCTCCTGGGACGGACTAGTGAAAAACTGTTTTTT,CAGLLGRTSEKLFF
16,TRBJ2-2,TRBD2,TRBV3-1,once,TGTGCCAGCTCCCTAAAACTAGCGGGGTATACCGGGGAGCTGTTTTTT,CASSLKLAGYTGELFF
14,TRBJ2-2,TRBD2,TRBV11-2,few,TGTGCCAGCAGCTTCGAGCGGGAGCACGGGGAGCTGTTTTTT,CASSFEREHGELFF
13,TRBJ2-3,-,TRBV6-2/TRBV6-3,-,TGTGCCAGCAGCAACGTGAAGCCAGATACGCAGTATTTT,CASSNVKPDTQYF
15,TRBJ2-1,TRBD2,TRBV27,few,TGTGCCAGCAGTCCAGGGACTAGCGGGAGTATTGAGCAGTTCTTC,CASSPGTSGSIEQFF
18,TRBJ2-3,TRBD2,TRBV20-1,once,TGCAGTGCTAAGTCACCGGGACTAGCGGGAGCTGGGGGAGATACGCAGTATTTT,CSAKSPGLAGAGGDTQYF
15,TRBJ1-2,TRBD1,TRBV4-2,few,TGTGCCAGCAGCCAAGATATGACAGGGACCTATGGCTACACCTTC,CASSQDMTGTYGYTF
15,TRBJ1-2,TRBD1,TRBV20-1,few,TGCAGTGCTAGAGGAAACAGGGGACGGAGGGGTGGCTACACCTTC,CSARGNRGRRGGYTF
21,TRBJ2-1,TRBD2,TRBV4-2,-,TGTGCCAGCAGCCAAGGGAGGGGGGTGGTTACTAGCGGGAGTCTCGACAATGAGCAGTTCTTC,CASSQGRGVVTSGSLDNEQFF
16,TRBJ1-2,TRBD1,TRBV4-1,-,TGCGCCAGCAGCCACCGACAGGGTCTCCAAACCTATGGCTACACCTTC,CASSHRQGLQTYGYTF
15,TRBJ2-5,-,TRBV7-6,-,TGTGCCAGCAGCTTATCGTCGGTCTACCGAGAGACCCGGTACTTC,CASSLSSVYRETRYF
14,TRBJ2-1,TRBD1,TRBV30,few,TGTGCCTGGACCTGGGACAGGGCAGGTAATGAGCAGTTCTTC,CAWTWDRAGNEQFF
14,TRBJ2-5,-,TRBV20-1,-,TGCAGTGCTAGAGTTGCGGGGAGGAGGGAGACCCAGTACTTC,CSARVAGRRETQYF
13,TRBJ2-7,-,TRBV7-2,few,TGTGCCAGCAGCCCCGGGACGGGGATATGGCAGTACTTC,CASSPGTGIWQYF
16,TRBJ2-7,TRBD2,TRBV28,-,TGTGCCAGCAGCTTCACCATAGCGGGGAGCTCCTACGAGCAGTACTTC,CASSFTIAGSSYEQYF
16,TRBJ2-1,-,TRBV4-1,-,TGCGCCAGCAGCCCATACCAGGGGAAGGCCTACAATGAGCAGTTCTTC,CASSPYQGKAYNEQFF
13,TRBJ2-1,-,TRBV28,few,TGTGCCAGCAAGACCGCCCAGTACAATGAGCAGTTCTTC,CASKTAQYNEQFF
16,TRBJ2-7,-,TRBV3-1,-,TGTGCCAGCAGCCAAGCTCCACAGAAAAAGGTGTACGAGCAGTACTTC,CASSQAPQKKVYEQYF
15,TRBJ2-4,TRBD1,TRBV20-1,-,TGCAGTGCGAGCGGACAGGGAACCGCCAAGAACATTCAGTACTTC,CSASGQGTAKNIQYF
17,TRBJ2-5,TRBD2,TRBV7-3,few,TGTGCCAGCAGCTCGACTAGCGGGAGCACCGGTCGGGAGACCCAGTACTTC,CASSSTSGSTGRETQYF
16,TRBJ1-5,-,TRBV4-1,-,TGCGCCGGCAGCCAAGAGGGGATTCGGGAGAATCAGCCCCAGCATTTT,CAGSQEGIRENQPQHF
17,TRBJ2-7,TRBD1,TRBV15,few,TGTGCCACCAGCAGGAACACCGGACAGGGAAGCTCCTACGAGCAGTACTTC,CATSRNTGQGSSYEQYF
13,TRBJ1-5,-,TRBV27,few,TGTGCCAGCGGAGACAGGTTAAATCAGCCCCAGCATTTT,CASGDRLNQPQHF
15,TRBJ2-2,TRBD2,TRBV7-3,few,TGTGCCAGCAGCTTGGACGGGAGGGCTAACGGGGAGCTGTTTTTT,CASSLDGRANGELFF
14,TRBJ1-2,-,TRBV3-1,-,TGTGCCAGCAGCCCCCGGGCGAAATCCTATGGCTACACCTTC,CASSPRAKSYGYTF
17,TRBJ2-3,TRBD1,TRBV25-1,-,TGTGCCAGCAGTGAAGACTGGACAGGGGATTCCACAGATACGCAGTATTTT,CASSEDWTGDSTDTQYF
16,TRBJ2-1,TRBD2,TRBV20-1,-,TGCAGTGCTAGAGAGCGTGGACGGGAGGAAAGGAATGAGCAGTTCTTC,CSARERGREERNEQFF
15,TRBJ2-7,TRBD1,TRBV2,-,TGTGCCAGCAGTGCATATGGGACAGGGGACTACGAGCAGTACTTC,CASSAYGTGDYEQYF
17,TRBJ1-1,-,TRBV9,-,TGTGCCAGCAGCGTAGATCCCCAGGGAGTCTGGAGCACTGAAGCTTTCTTT,CASSVDPQGVWSTEAFF
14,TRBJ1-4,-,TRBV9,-,TGTGCCAGCAGCGTAGGGAAGGGTAGGGAAAAACTGTTTTTT,CASSVGKGREKLFF
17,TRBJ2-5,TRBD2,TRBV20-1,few,TGCAGTGCCATAATTAGCGGGAGGGCCGGTCGACAAGAGACCCAGTACTTC,CSAIISGRAGRQETQYF